Listed below are T cell receptor beta chains from one sample, sequenced in a study of OX40 agonist ivuxolimab in advanced cancers. Method: immunoSEQ multiplex PCR; TCRdb's copy keeps in-frame clones and lacks some. The table has around 38,000 clones, about 92% seen once; the top ten hold approximately 9.7%. Specimen: CD4+ or CD8+ T cells sorted from blood, collected in a trial of the OX40 agonist ivuxolimab. These receptors were taken from an adult with an advanced solid tumor such as melanoma, head and neck, liver or kidney cancer. The CDR3 runs from the conserved cysteine through the conserved F or W. A D gene is named only where the DNA matches it firmly. Part of the rows lack a size; the others show once, few, many or a class for expanded clones.

d_call	v_call	clone_size	j_call	cdr3_nt	cdr3_aa
TRBD1	TRBV19	-	TRBJ1-1	TGTGCCAGTAGTATAGGCAGGACAGGGCCTGAAGCTTTCTTT	CASSIGRTGPEAFF
-	TRBV19	-	TRBJ1-3	TGTGCCAGTATTGGGGCAGGGGACTTTGCCGGAAACACCATATATTTT	CASIGAGDFAGNTIYF
-	TRBV28	-	TRBJ2-3	TGTGCCAGCGCACCTCCCCGGGACATTCATACAGATACGCAGTATTTT	CASAPPRDIHTDTQYF
TRBD2	TRBV5-5	-	TRBJ2-3	TGTGCCAGCAGCGGGTCGGGGGGACTAGCGGGAGCTACGCAGTATTTT	CASSGSGGLAGATQYF
-	TRBV28	-	TRBJ1-6	TGTGCCAGCAGGATAACAGAGAATTCACCCCTCCACTTT	CASRITENSPLHF
-	TRBV7-2	-	TRBJ2-3	TGTGCCAGCAGCTTAGGGGACGGCTACACAGATACGCAGTATTTT	CASSLGDGYTDTQYF
-	TRBV7-6	-	TRBJ2-6	TGTGCCAGCAGCTTAGCGCGGGGCAGGAAGTCTGGGGCCAACGTCCTGACTTTC	CASSLARGRKSGANVLTF
-	TRBV7-2	-	TRBJ2-7	TGTGCCAGCAGCCCCGACAGGTTAAGAGAGCAGTACTTC	CASSPDRLREQYF
-	TRBV27	-	TRBJ1-2	TGTGCCAGCAGCCTGGGGGGGGATGGCTACACCTTC	CASSLGGDGYTF
TRBD2	TRBV9	once	TRBJ2-3	TGTGCCAGCAGCCCCCGAGCGGGGGGGACAGATACGCAGTATTTT	CASSPRAGGTDTQYF
-	TRBV27	-	TRBJ2-2	TGTGCCAGCAGGACAGTGATGAACACCGGGGAGCTGTTTTTT	CASRTVMNTGELFF
-	TRBV28	medium-sized	TRBJ1-1	TGTGCCAGCAGTCCTTATACTTTCCAGGGAGGGGCTGAAGCTTTCTTT	CASSPYTFQGGAEAFF
TRBD1	TRBV7-6	-	TRBJ2-5	TGTGCCAGCAGCCCGGGGGCAGGGGGCGCGGGGGAGACCCAGTACTTC	CASSPGAGGAGETQYF
-	TRBV21-1	-	TRBJ1-1	TGTGCCAGCAGAACCGCGATAGCTACACAATTCGCACTGAAGTACACAATTCGCACTGAAGCTTTCTTT	CASRTAIATQFALKYTIRTEAFF
-	TRBV7-6	-	TRBJ1-1	TGTGCCAGCAGCTTCACCTACCATCATCACAGGGAGGATGACACTGAAGCTTTCTTT	CASSFTYHHHREDDTEAFF
TRBD1	TRBV7-9	-	TRBJ2-3	TGTGCCGCCGACGGCAGGGGGAGCACAGATACGCAGTATTTT	CAADGRGSTDTQYF
-	TRBV2	-	TRBJ1-1	TGTGCCAGCAGTGAAAGGAGTTTTAACACTGAAGCTTTCTTT	CASSERSFNTEAFF
TRBD1	TRBV19	-	TRBJ1-1	TGTGCCACCGGGACAGGGAACACTGAAGCTTTCTTT	CATGTGNTEAFF
-	TRBV27	-	TRBJ2-1	TGTGCCAGCAGGCGTTATTCCTACAATGAGCAGTTCTTC	CASRRYSYNEQFF
-	TRBV30	once	TRBJ2-1	TGTGCCTGGAGTGTACAGCCGATCAATGAGCAGTTCTTC	CAWSVQPINEQFF
TRBD1	TRBV7-9	-	TRBJ1-2	TGTGCCAGCAGCTTAGCGGGACAGGGAGACTATGGCTACACCTTC	CASSLAGQGDYGYTF
TRBD2	TRBV6-4	-	TRBJ2-4	TGTGCCAGCAGTGACCCTCACCGGGGGGGGTTAACGGACATTCAGTACTTC	CASSDPHRGGLTDIQYF